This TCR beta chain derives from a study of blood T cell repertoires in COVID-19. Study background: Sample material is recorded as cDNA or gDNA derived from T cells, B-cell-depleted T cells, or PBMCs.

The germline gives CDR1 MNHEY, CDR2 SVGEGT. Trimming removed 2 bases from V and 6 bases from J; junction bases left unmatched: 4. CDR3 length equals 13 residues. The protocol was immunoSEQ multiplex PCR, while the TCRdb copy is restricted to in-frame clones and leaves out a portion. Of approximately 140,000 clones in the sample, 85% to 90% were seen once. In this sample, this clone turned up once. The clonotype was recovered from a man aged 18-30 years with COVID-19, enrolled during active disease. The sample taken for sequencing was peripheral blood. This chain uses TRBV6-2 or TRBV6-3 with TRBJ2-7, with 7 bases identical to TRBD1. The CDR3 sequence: CASSYRGLFEQYF. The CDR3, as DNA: TGTGCCAGCAGTTACAGGGGGCTGTTCGAGCAGTACTTC.